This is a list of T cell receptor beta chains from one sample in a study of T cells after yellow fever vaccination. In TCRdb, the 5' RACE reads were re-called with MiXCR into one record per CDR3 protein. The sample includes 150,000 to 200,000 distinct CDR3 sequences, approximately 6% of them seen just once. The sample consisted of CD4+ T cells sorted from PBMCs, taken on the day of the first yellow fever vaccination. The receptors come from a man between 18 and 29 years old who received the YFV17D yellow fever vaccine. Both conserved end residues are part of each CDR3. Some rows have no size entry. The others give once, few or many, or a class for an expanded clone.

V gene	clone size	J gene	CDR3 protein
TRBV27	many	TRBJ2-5	CASSPSSRGRETQYF
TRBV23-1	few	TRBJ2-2	CASSRGQEEFNTGELFF
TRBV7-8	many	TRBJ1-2	CASSLGRQLYGYTF
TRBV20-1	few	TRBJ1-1	CSARVSGMNTEAFF
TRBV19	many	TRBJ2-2	CASSIDWTGELFF
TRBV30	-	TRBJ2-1	CAWSPGQSSYNEQFF
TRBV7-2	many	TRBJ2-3	CASSLGQQTDTQYF
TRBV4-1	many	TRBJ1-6	CASSQWGQGASPLHF
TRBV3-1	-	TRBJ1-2	CASSQETGGNYGYTF
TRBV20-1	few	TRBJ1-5	CSARGTNWVNQPQHF
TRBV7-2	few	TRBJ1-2	CASSSSTHRGANYGYTF
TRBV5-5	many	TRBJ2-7	CASSFQGPYEQYF
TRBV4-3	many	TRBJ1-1	CASSQGQQDTEAFF
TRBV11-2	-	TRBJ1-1	CASSFDGRRAFF
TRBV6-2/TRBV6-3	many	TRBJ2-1	CASSHRANEQFF
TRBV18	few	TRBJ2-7	CASSEGPYEQYF
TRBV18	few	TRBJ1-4	CASSPDLKEKLFF
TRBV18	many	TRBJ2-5	CASSPGAGETQYF
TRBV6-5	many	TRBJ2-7	CASSYGVGTANYEQYF
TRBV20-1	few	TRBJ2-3	CSAREIRALPSTDTQYF
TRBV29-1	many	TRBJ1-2	CSVGDRNYGYTF
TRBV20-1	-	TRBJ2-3	CSARGGSSTDTQYF
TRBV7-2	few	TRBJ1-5	CASRKTGDQPQHF
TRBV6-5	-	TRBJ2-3	CASNNPTDTQYF
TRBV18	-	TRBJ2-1	CASSPRDRTEQFF
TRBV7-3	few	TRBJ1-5	CASSQRAGQPQHF
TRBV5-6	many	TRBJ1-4	CASSSTRQDSTNEKLFF
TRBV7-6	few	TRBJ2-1	CASSPPGHPSYNEQFF
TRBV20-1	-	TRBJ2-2	CSAGQNTGELFF
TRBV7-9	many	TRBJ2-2	CASSLSLNTGELFF
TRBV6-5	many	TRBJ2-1	CASSYSFLERGSYNEQFF
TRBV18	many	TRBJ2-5	CASSRTTGAQETQYF
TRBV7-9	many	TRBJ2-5	CASSPPRRRGETQYF
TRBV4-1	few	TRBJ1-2	CASSDRTGKNYGYTF
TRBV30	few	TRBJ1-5	CAWTQGGGQPQHF
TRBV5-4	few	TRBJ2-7	CASSSPGTEQYF
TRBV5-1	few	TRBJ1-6	CASSLGEASSYNSPLHF
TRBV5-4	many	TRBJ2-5	CASRAGQETQYF
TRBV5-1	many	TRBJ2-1	CASSLVRSSYNEQFF
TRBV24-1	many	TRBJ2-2	CATSDLSGTNTGELFF
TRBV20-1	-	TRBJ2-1	CSARRGSGNEQFF
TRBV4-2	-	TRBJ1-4	CASSQDRGTNEKLFF
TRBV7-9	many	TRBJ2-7	CASSLMSEQYF
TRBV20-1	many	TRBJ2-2	CSARPGVVGELFF
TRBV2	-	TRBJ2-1	CASSEFSGVYNEQFF
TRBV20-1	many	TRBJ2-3	CSAARRDTQYF
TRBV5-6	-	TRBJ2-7	CASTGRLYEQYF
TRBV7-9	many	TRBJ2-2	CASSSTGTANTGELFF
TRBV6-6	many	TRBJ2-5	CASSYSDRETQYF
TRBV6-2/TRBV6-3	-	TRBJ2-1	CASTSWARDNEQFF
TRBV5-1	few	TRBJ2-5	CASSRDNRAEETQYF
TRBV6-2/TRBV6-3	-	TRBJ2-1	CASTNRDSGAREQFF
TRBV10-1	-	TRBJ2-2	CASRGQRNTGELFF
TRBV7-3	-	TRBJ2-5	CASSLTNIIGETQYF